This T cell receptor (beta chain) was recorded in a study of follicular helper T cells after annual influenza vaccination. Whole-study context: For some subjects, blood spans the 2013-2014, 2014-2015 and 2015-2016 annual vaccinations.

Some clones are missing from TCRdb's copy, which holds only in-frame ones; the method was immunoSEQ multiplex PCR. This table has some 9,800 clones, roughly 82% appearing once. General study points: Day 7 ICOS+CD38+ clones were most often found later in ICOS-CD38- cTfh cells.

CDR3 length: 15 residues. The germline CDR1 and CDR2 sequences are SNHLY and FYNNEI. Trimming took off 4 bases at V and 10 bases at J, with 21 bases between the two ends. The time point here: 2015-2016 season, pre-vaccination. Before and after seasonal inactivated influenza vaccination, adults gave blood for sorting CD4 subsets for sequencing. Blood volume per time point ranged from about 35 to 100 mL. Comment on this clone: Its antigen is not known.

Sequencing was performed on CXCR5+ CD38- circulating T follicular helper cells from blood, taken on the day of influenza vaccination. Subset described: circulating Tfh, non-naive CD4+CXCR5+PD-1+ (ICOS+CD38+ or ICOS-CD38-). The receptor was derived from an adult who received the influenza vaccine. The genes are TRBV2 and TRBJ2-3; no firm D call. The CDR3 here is CASSVRLKSAHAQYF. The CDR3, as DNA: TGTGCCAGCAGTGTTCGATTAAAGTCGGCACACGCGCAGTATTTT.